This is a list of T cell receptor beta chains from one sample in a study of shared clonotypes between healthy human individuals. The method was immunoSEQ multiplex PCR; TCRdb's version includes in-frame clones alone and lacks a portion of them. The table shows some 2,100,000 clones, with roughly 95% occurring only once. Sequencing was performed on naive CD4+ T cells sorted from blood. These receptors were obtained from a man aged 18 to 30 in good health. CDR3s include the opening cysteine and the closing phenylalanine or tryptophan. D genes are given only for firm matches. Where a row states a size, it is once, few, many or the class of an expanded clone; other rows omit it.

clone size: -
D gene: -
J gene: TRBJ2-7
V gene: TRBV5-8
CDR3 protein: CASDETSRDPAGQYF
CDR3 DNA: TGTGCCAGCGACGAGACAAGCCGGGATCCAGCAGGGCAGTACTTC

clone size: -
D gene: TRBD1
J gene: TRBJ1-6
V gene: TRBV10-3
CDR3 protein: CAIRDSNSPLHF
CDR3 DNA: TGTGCCATCCGGGACAGTAATTCACCCCTCCACTTT

clone size: -
D gene: -
J gene: TRBJ2-1
V gene: TRBV11-3
CDR3 protein: CASSTRDHYNEQFF
CDR3 DNA: TGTGCCAGCAGCACCCGGGACCACTACAATGAGCAGTTCTTC

clone size: -
D gene: -
J gene: TRBJ2-1
V gene: TRBV5-6
CDR3 protein: CASSHLGEIPNNEQFF
CDR3 DNA: TGTGCCAGCAGCCATCTAGGGGAGATTCCCAATAATGAGCAGTTCTTC

clone size: -
D gene: -
J gene: TRBJ1-4
V gene: TRBV9
CDR3 protein: CASSTTATTNEKLFF
CDR3 DNA: TGTGCCAGCAGCACAACAGCGACAACTAATGAAAAACTGTTTTTT

clone size: -
D gene: -
J gene: TRBJ1-1
V gene: TRBV19
CDR3 protein: CASTEWAVNTEAFF
CDR3 DNA: TGTGCCAGTACCGAATGGGCAGTGAACACTGAAGCTTTCTTT

clone size: -
D gene: -
J gene: TRBJ2-2
V gene: TRBV7-2
CDR3 protein: CASSPQGPGELFF
CDR3 DNA: TGTGCCAGCAGCCCACAGGGACCCGGGGAGCTGTTTTTT

clone size: -
D gene: TRBD1
J gene: TRBJ1-1
V gene: TRBV18
CDR3 protein: CASSPNRGLTEAFF
CDR3 DNA: TGTGCCAGCTCACCAAATAGGGGGCTCACTGAAGCTTTCTTT

clone size: -
D gene: -
J gene: TRBJ2-5
V gene: TRBV5-8
CDR3 protein: CASSLGQKRETQYF
CDR3 DNA: TGTGCCAGCAGCTTAGGACAAAAGAGAGAGACCCAGTACTTC

clone size: -
D gene: -
J gene: TRBJ1-5
V gene: TRBV7-2
CDR3 protein: CASSLLSGVDQPQHF
CDR3 DNA: TGTGCCAGCAGCTTACTCTCCGGGGTTGATCAGCCCCAGCATTTT

clone size: -
D gene: -
J gene: TRBJ2-3
V gene: TRBV4-1
CDR3 protein: CASSQRESTDTQYF
CDR3 DNA: TGCGCCAGCAGCCAGAGGGAAAGCACAGATACGCAGTATTTT

clone size: -
D gene: -
J gene: TRBJ1-1
V gene: TRBV30
CDR3 protein: CAWRSRADTEAFF
CDR3 DNA: TGTGCCTGGAGAAGCAGGGCGGACACTGAAGCTTTCTTT

clone size: -
D gene: -
J gene: TRBJ1-2
V gene: TRBV5-1
CDR3 protein: CASSLSKGGPLGYTF
CDR3 DNA: TGCGCCAGCAGCTTGTCAAAGGGGGGGCCCCTTGGCTACACCTTC

clone size: once
D gene: -
J gene: TRBJ1-6
V gene: TRBV6-6
CDR3 protein: CASGRANSPLHF
CDR3 DNA: TGTGCCTCAGGGCGGGCTAATTCACCCCTCCACTTT

clone size: -
D gene: -
J gene: TRBJ2-5
V gene: TRBV10-3
CDR3 protein: CATSDRQETQYF
CDR3 DNA: TGTGCCACCTCCGACAGGCAAGAGACCCAGTACTTC

clone size: once
D gene: -
J gene: TRBJ1-5
V gene: TRBV6-1
CDR3 protein: CASSERGKGEPQHF
CDR3 DNA: TGTGCCAGCAGTGAAAGGGGAAAAGGAGAGCCCCAGCATTTT

clone size: -
D gene: -
J gene: TRBJ1-1
V gene: TRBV5-6
CDR3 protein: CASSSELSGDTEAFF
CDR3 DNA: TGTGCCAGCAGCTCCGAGTTATCTGGGGACACTGAAGCTTTCTTT

clone size: -
D gene: -
J gene: TRBJ1-4
V gene: TRBV5-1
CDR3 protein: CASSTSGTLNEKLFF
CDR3 DNA: TGCGCCAGCAGCACTTCCGGGACCCTCAATGAAAAACTGTTTTTT

clone size: once
D gene: -
J gene: TRBJ2-2
V gene: TRBV2
CDR3 protein: CASSARNTGELFF
CDR3 DNA: TGTGCCAGCAGTGCCCGGAACACCGGGGAGCTGTTTTTT

clone size: -
D gene: -
J gene: TRBJ2-3
V gene: TRBV7-6
CDR3 protein: CASSFDRSTDTQYF
CDR3 DNA: TGTGCCAGCAGCTTCGACAGGAGCACAGATACGCAGTATTTT

clone size: -
D gene: TRBD1
J gene: TRBJ1-2
V gene: TRBV6-5
CDR3 protein: CASRRGQGFGYTF
CDR3 DNA: TGTGCCAGCAGGAGGGGGCAGGGTTTTGGCTACACCTTC

clone size: -
D gene: -
J gene: TRBJ2-5
V gene: TRBV14
CDR3 protein: CASSQGKGIGETQYF
CDR3 DNA: TGTGCCAGCAGCCAAGGCAAGGGAATAGGAGAGACCCAGTACTTC

clone size: -
D gene: -
J gene: TRBJ1-3
V gene: TRBV30
CDR3 protein: CAWSVAGFSGNTIYF
CDR3 DNA: TGTGCCTGGAGTGTAGCGGGCTTCTCTGGAAACACCATATATTTT

clone size: -
D gene: TRBD1
J gene: TRBJ2-5
V gene: TRBV10-1
CDR3 protein: CASSRDRGPGETQYF
CDR3 DNA: TGCGCCAGCAGTCGGGACAGGGGGCCGGGAGAGACCCAGTACTTC

clone size: -
D gene: TRBD2
J gene: TRBJ2-2
V gene: TRBV19
CDR3 protein: CASSIGAGGPSTGELFF
CDR3 DNA: TGTGCCAGTAGTATAGGGGCGGGAGGGCCCAGCACCGGGGAGCTGTTTTTT

clone size: -
D gene: TRBD1
J gene: TRBJ2-2
V gene: TRBV9
CDR3 protein: CASSFLPGQVQTGELFF
CDR3 DNA: TGTGCCAGCAGCTTCCTCCCGGGACAGGTACAGACCGGGGAGCTGTTTTTT

clone size: -
D gene: TRBD1
J gene: TRBJ2-1
V gene: TRBV4-3
CDR3 protein: CASSRPGTGNNEQFF
CDR3 DNA: TGCGCCAGCAGCCGTCCCGGGACAGGAAACAATGAGCAGTTCTTC

clone size: -
D gene: TRBD2
J gene: TRBJ2-3
V gene: TRBV7-2
CDR3 protein: CASSLVAGVSDTQYF
CDR3 DNA: TGTGCCAGCAGCTTAGTTGCGGGAGTGTCAGATACGCAGTATTTT

clone size: -
D gene: -
J gene: TRBJ1-3
V gene: TRBV4-2
CDR3 protein: CASSQDRGQGVSGNTIYF
CDR3 DNA: TGTGCCAGCAGCCAAGATCGGGGCCAGGGTGTCTCTGGAAACACCATATATTTT

clone size: -
D gene: TRBD1
J gene: TRBJ1-5
V gene: TRBV12-5
CDR3 protein: CASGLGRRDRVWNQPQHF
CDR3 DNA: TGTGCTAGTGGTTTGGGGAGACGGGACAGGGTTTGGAATCAGCCCCAGCATTTT

clone size: -
D gene: -
J gene: TRBJ1-1
V gene: TRBV5-4
CDR3 protein: CASSSFQWNTEAFF
CDR3 DNA: TGTGCCAGCAGCTCATTCCAGTGGAACACTGAAGCTTTCTTT

clone size: -
D gene: -
J gene: TRBJ2-5
V gene: TRBV6-1
CDR3 protein: CASSEPNPGQETQYF
CDR3 DNA: TGTGCCAGCAGTGAACCCAACCCCGGTCAAGAGACCCAGTACTTC

clone size: -
D gene: TRBD1
J gene: TRBJ1-1
V gene: TRBV6-1
CDR3 protein: CASSEGVRGPTEAFF
CDR3 DNA: TGTGCCAGCAGTGAAGGGGTCAGGGGGCCCACTGAAGCTTTCTTT

clone size: -
D gene: TRBD1
J gene: TRBJ1-1
V gene: TRBV7-9
CDR3 protein: CASSSQGASTEAFF
CDR3 DNA: TGTGCCAGCAGCTCACAGGGGGCGAGCACTGAAGCTTTCTTT

clone size: -
D gene: -
J gene: TRBJ2-3
V gene: TRBV19
CDR3 protein: CASSNRVGSTDTQYF
CDR3 DNA: TGTGCCAGTAGTAACAGGGTGGGGAGCACAGATACGCAGTATTTT

clone size: -
D gene: -
J gene: TRBJ2-2
V gene: TRBV7-2
CDR3 protein: CASSQGATGELFF
CDR3 DNA: TGTGCCAGCAGCCAAGGGGCTACCGGGGAGCTGTTTTTT

clone size: -
D gene: -
J gene: TRBJ2-6
V gene: TRBV30
CDR3 protein: CAWSVQEGQRISGANVLTF
CDR3 DNA: TGTGCCTGGAGTGTACAGGAGGGACAGCGCATCTCTGGGGCCAACGTCCTGACTTTC

clone size: -
D gene: TRBD2
J gene: TRBJ2-5
V gene: TRBV7-9
CDR3 protein: CASSQGLAVGETQYF
CDR3 DNA: TGTGCCAGCTCCCAAGGGCTAGCGGTCGGAGAGACCCAGTACTTC

clone size: -
D gene: TRBD1
J gene: TRBJ2-2
V gene: TRBV6-1
CDR3 protein: CASRWGQGTGELFF
CDR3 DNA: TGTGCCAGCAGGTGGGGACAGGGAACCGGGGAGCTGTTTTTT

clone size: -
D gene: TRBD1
J gene: TRBJ2-7
V gene: TRBV4-1
CDR3 protein: CASSQVGGTGTVYEQYF
CDR3 DNA: TGCGCCAGCAGCCAGGTAGGGGGAACCGGGACAGTCTACGAGCAGTACTTC

clone size: -
D gene: -
J gene: TRBJ1-1
V gene: TRBV9
CDR3 protein: CASSPDSTEAFF
CDR3 DNA: TGTGCCAGCAGCCCGGACAGCACTGAAGCTTTCTTT

clone size: once
D gene: -
J gene: TRBJ1-6
V gene: TRBV18
CDR3 protein: CASSPLTPYNSPLHF
CDR3 DNA: TGTGCCAGCTCACCACTGACCCCCTATAATTCACCCCTCCACTTT

clone size: -
D gene: -
J gene: TRBJ2-7
V gene: TRBV5-4
CDR3 protein: CASSSLSGGEQYF
CDR3 DNA: TGTGCCAGCAGCTCCCTAAGTGGGGGCGAGCAGTACTTC

clone size: -
D gene: -
J gene: TRBJ2-3
V gene: TRBV11-1
CDR3 protein: CASKSRGWTDTQYF
CDR3 DNA: TGTGCCAGCAAAAGCCGGGGGTGGACAGATACGCAGTATTTT

clone size: -
D gene: -
J gene: TRBJ2-5
V gene: TRBV5-6
CDR3 protein: CASSFEMRGGETQYF
CDR3 DNA: TGTGCCAGCAGCTTTGAGATGCGAGGGGGAGAGACCCAGTACTTC

clone size: -
D gene: TRBD2
J gene: TRBJ2-7
V gene: TRBV14
CDR3 protein: CASSQAGGGVAQYF
CDR3 DNA: TGTGCCAGCAGCCAAGCGGGAGGAGGTGTTGCGCAGTACTTC

clone size: -
D gene: TRBD1
J gene: TRBJ1-6
V gene: TRBV5-6
CDR3 protein: CASSLGQDNSPLHF
CDR3 DNA: TGTGCCAGCAGCCTCGGACAGGATAATTCACCCCTCCACTTT

clone size: -
D gene: -
J gene: TRBJ1-3
V gene: TRBV5-4
CDR3 protein: CASSAPGASGNTIYF
CDR3 DNA: TGTGCCAGCAGCGCCCCCGGGGCCTCTGGAAACACCATATATTTT

clone size: -
D gene: -
J gene: TRBJ1-6
V gene: TRBV6-5
CDR3 protein: CASKGNLRDSPLHF
CDR3 DNA: TGTGCCAGCAAAGGAAACCTCAGGGATTCACCCCTCCACTTT

clone size: -
D gene: -
J gene: TRBJ2-7
V gene: TRBV7-2
CDR3 protein: CASSLGGQKTYEQYF
CDR3 DNA: TGTGCCAGCAGCTTAGGAGGTCAAAAGACCTACGAGCAGTACTTC

clone size: -
D gene: -
J gene: TRBJ1-1
V gene: TRBV11-3
CDR3 protein: CASSLGPENTEAFF
CDR3 DNA: TGTGCCAGCAGCCTTGGACCCGAGAACACTGAAGCTTTCTTT

clone size: once
D gene: TRBD2
J gene: TRBJ2-1
V gene: TRBV9
CDR3 protein: CASSAHLAGGYNEQFF
CDR3 DNA: TGTGCCAGCAGCGCTCATTTAGCGGGAGGCTACAATGAGCAGTTCTTC

clone size: -
D gene: -
J gene: TRBJ2-7
V gene: TRBV7-2
CDR3 protein: CASSEANSYEQYF
CDR3 DNA: TGTGCCAGCAGCGAGGCAAACTCCTACGAGCAGTACTTC

clone size: -
D gene: -
J gene: TRBJ2-7
V gene: TRBV7-2
CDR3 protein: CASSLVQAFYEQYF
CDR3 DNA: TGTGCCAGCAGCTTAGTACAGGCCTTCTACGAGCAGTACTTC

clone size: -
D gene: -
J gene: TRBJ1-2
V gene: TRBV28
CDR3 protein: CASSPPYRDGYTF
CDR3 DNA: TGTGCCAGCAGTCCCCCGTACAGGGATGGCTACACCTTC

clone size: once
D gene: -
J gene: TRBJ2-7
V gene: TRBV6-1
CDR3 protein: CASSEAGHASYEQYF
CDR3 DNA: TGTGCCAGCAGTGAAGCGGGACATGCCTCCTACGAGCAGTACTTC

clone size: -
D gene: -
J gene: TRBJ1-5
V gene: TRBV7-8
CDR3 protein: CASSPSGGGSGQPQHF
CDR3 DNA: TGTGCCAGCAGCCCCTCGGGCGGGGGCTCGGGACAGCCCCAGCATTTT